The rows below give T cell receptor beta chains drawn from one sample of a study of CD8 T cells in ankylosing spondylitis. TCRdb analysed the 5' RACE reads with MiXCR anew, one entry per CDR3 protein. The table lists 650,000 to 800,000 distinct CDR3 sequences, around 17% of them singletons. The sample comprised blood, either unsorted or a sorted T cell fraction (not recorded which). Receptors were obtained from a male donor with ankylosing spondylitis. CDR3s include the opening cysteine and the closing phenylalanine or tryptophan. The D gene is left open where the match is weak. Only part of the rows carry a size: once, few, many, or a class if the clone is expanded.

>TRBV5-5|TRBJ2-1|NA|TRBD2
CASSELAGRTYNEQFF
TGTGCCAGCAGCGAACTAGCGGGCCGAACCTACAATGAGCAGTTCTTC
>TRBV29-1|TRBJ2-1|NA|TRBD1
CSVEDQTGGYNEQFF
TGCAGCGTTGAAGATCAGACAGGGGGGTACAATGAGCAGTTCTTC
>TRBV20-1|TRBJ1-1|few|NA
CSASEKPEAFF
TGCAGTGCCTCAGAAAAACCTGAAGCTTTCTTT
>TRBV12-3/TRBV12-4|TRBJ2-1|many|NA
CASSLASVQLYNEQFF
TGTGCCAGCAGTTTAGCCTCAGTGCAATTGTACAATGAGCAGTTCTTC
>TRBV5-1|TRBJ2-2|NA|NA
CASNPGHGGNTGELFF
TGCGCCAGCAACCCGGGCCACGGAGGGAACACCGGGGAGCTGTTTTTT
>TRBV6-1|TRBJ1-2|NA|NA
CASRHSSGTIYGYTF
TGTGCCAGCAGACATAGTTCTGGGACAATTTATGGCTACACCTTC
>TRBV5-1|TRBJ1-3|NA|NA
CASSLESASSGNTIYF
TGCGCCAGCAGCTTGGAGTCAGCCAGCTCTGGAAACACCATATATTTT
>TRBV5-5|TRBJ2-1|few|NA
CASSPRGLALYNEQFF
TGTGCCAGCAGTCCGAGAGGCCTAGCGCTCTACAATGAGCAGTTCTTC
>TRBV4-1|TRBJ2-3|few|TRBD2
CASSQVLAGVTDTQYF
TGCGCCAGCAGCCAGGTTTTAGCGGGGGTTACAGATACGCAGTATTTT
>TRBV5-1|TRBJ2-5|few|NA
CASSRDGQETQYF
TGCGCCAGCAGCCGGGACGGCCAAGAGACCCAGTACTTC
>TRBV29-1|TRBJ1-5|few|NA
CSVGPGASQPQHF
TGCAGCGTTGGTCCTGGGGCAAGTCAGCCCCAGCATTTT
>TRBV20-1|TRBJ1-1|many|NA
CSARGPGNTEAFF
TGCAGTGCTAGAGGGCCAGGGAACACTGAAGCTTTCTTT
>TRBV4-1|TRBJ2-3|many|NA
CASSQDGPDTQYF
TGCGCCAGCAGCCAAGACGGTCCAGATACGCAGTATTTT
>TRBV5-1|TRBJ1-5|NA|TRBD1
CASSLEGAYNQPQHF
TGCGCCAGCAGCTTGGAGGGGGCTTACAATCAGCCCCAGCATTTT
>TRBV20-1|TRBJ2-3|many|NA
CSARRGADTQYF
TGCAGTGCTAGAAGGGGGGCAGATACGCAGTATTTT
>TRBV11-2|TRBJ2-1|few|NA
CASSLEPPQGTPRDEQFF
TGTGCCAGCAGCTTAGAGCCCCCACAGGGTACGCCAAGGGATGAGCAGTTCTTC